The entry below gives a single TCR beta chain sequence along with its context. The antigen is not known. The entry originates in a study of T cell responses to AZD1222 COVID-19 vaccine. Findings and limits, study-wide: Spike-specific TCR depth and breadth grew after two AZD1222 doses. Targeting of unmutated variant regions was reportedly seen in nearly half of spike-specific TCRs. AZD1222 recipients seropositive at baseline numbered only 5 or 6. Clonal diversity was possibly underestimated, and white British individuals and females predominated among donors.

The V end lost 7 bases, the J end lost 8 bases, and 15 bases lay between the germline ends. The CDR3 totals 13 residues. Germline V gene data show CDR1 as MDHEN and CDR2 as SYDVKM. Sequencing used immunoSEQ multiplex PCR; TCRdb keeps in-frame clones, though not all of them. Of some 110,000 clones in the sample, 70% to 90% were seen once. The sequenced sample was peripheral blood, obtained on day 0 of MenACWY control vaccination. This receptor was identified in an adult in good health. The rearrangement uses TRBV28 and TRBJ1-5; D perhaps matches TRBD1 (6 bases). The DNA of the CDR3 is TGTGCCAGCAACAGGGAAGTTGTTAAGCCCCAGCATTTT. Amino acid sequence: CASNREVVKPQHF. Full variable domain (outside the CDR3, taken from reference TRBV28 and TRBJ1-5): DVKVTQSSRYLVKRTGEKVFLECVQDMDHENMFWYRQDPGLGLRLIYFSYDVKMKEKGDIPEGYSVSREKKERFSLILESASTNQTSMYLCASNREVVKPQHFGDGTRLSIL.